This T cell receptor (beta chain) was obtained from a study of graft-versus-host responses after intestinal transplantation. Study information: Transplant recipients had multivisceral, liver-intestinal, or isolated intestinal grafts. Study-level results: When patients had graft-donor T cell macrochimerism, their allografts held high graft-versus-host to host-versus-graft clonal ratios. GvH clones were identified in recipient marrow, with some first appearing in ileum or blood.

CDR3 size: 15 residues. In germline, CDR1 is MNHEY, CDR2 SMNVEV (reference sequence). Losses at the gene ends were 2 bases for V and 0 bases for J; bases not matched to a gene: 1. Worth noting for this clone: Antigen unknown. Other DNA sequences in the sample encode the same CDR3.

Repertoires were generated with immunoSEQ multiplex PCR, while TCRdb's copy carries only in-frame clones and drops some. This sample has more than 100,000 clones; under 95% occur once, and the top ten carry under 1.5%. The V and J genes are TRBV27 and TRBJ2-3, with 8 bases lining up with TRBD2. The sequencing here drew on unstimulated CD8+ T cells sorted from spleen or lymph node cells, taken before intestinal transplant. The clonotype comes from a human donor who received an intestinal transplant. Here the CDR3 DNA reads TGTGCCAGCAGTTTAACGGGGGGGAGCACAGATACGCAGTATTTT. Translating gives CASSLTGGSTDTQYF.